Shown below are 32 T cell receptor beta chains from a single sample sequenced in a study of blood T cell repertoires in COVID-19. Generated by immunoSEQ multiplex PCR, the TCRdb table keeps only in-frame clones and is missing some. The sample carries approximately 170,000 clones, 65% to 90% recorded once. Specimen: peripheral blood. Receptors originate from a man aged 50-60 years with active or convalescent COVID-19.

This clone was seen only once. In DNA, the CDR3 is TGTGCCAGCAGCCAAGGTTCATCACACAGTGGCACAGATACGCAGTATTTT. Its translation: CASSQGSSHSGTDTQYF. The chain combines TRBV3-1 (or the pseudogene TRBV3-2) with TRBJ2-3; D is uncertain. The CDR3 length is 17 residues. Trimming took 1 base from V and 1 from J, leaving 15 bases between them. Germline V CDR1 and CDR2: LGHDT, YNNKEL (reference sequence).

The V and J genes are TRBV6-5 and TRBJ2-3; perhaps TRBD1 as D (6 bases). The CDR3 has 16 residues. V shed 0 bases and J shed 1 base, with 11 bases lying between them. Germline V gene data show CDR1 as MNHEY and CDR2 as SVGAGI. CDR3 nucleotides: TGTGCCAGCAGTTACTCGTCACAGGGTGGCACAGATACGCAGTATTTT. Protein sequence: CASSYSSQGGTDTQYF.

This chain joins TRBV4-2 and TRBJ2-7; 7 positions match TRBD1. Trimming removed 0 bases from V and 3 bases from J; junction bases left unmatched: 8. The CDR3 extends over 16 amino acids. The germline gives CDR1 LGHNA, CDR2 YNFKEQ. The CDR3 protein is CASSQDPLGQVYEQYF. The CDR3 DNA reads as TGTGCCAGCAGCCAAGATCCCCTAGGACAGGTCTACGAGCAGTACTTC.

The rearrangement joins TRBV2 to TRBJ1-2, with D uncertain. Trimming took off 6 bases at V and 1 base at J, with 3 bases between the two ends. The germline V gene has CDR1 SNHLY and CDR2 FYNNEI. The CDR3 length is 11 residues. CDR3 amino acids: CASSNNYGYTF. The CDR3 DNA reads TGTGCCAGCAGCAATAACTATGGCTACACCTTC.

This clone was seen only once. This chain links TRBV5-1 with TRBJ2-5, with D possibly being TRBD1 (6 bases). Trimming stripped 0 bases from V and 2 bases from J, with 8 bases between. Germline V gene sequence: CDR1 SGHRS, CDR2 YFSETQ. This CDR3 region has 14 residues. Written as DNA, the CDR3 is TGCGCCAGCAGCTTGGGACAGGAACAAGAGACCCAGTACTTC. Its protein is CASSLGQEQETQYF.

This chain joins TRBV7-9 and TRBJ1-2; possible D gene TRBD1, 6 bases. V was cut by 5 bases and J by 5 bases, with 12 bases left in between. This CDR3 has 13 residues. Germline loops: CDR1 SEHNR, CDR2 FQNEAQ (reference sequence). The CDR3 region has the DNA TGTGCCAGCAGCGATGACAGGTCTTATGGCTACACCTTC. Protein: CASSDDRSYGYTF.

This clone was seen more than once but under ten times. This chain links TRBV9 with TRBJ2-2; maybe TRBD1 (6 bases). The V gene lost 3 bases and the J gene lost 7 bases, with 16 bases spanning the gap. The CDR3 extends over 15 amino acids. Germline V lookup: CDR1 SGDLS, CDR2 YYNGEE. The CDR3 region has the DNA TGTGCCAGCAGCGCATGGGGGCAGGATGACGGGGAGCTGTTTTTT. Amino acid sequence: CASSAWGQDDGELFF. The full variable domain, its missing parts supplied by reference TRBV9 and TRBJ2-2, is DSGVTQTPKHLITATGQRVTLRCSPRSGDLSVYWYQQSLDQGLQFLIQYYNGEERAKGNILERFSAQQFPDLHSELNLSSLELGDSALYFCASSAWGQDDGELFFGEGSRLTVL.

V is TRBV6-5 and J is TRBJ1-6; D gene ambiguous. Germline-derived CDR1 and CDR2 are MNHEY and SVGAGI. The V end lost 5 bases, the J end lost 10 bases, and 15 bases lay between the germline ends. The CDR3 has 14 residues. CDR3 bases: TGTGCCAGCAGTCCTCGAGATGAGTTCTCACCCCTCCACTTT. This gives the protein CASSPRDEFSPLHF.

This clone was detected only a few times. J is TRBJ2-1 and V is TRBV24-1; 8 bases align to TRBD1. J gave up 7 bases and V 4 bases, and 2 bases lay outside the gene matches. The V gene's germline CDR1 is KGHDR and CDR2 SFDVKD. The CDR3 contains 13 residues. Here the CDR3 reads CATSDWTGNEQFF. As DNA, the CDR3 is TGTGCCACCAGTGACTGGACAGGGAATGAGCAGTTCTTC.

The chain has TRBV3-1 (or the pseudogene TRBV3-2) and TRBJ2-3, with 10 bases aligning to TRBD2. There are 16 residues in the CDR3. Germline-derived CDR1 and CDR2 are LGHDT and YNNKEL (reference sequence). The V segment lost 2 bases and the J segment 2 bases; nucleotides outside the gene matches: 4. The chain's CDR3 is CASSQRTSGNTDTQYF. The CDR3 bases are TGTGCCAGCAGCCAACGGACTAGCGGAAACACAGATACGCAGTATTTT.

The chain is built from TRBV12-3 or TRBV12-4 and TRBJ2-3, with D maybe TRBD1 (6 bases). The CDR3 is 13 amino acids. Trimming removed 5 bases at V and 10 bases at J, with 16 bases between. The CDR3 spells CASSPQQGRAQYF. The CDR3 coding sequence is TGTGCCAGCAGTCCTCAACAGGGTAGGGCGCAGTATTTT.

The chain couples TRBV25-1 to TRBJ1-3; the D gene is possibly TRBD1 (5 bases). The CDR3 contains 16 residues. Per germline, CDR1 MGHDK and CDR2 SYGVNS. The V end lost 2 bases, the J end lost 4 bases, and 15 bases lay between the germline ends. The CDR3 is CASSEGNWGLGNTIYF. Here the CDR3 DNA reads TGTGCCAGCAGTGAAGGAAACTGGGGCCTAGGAAACACCATATATTTT.

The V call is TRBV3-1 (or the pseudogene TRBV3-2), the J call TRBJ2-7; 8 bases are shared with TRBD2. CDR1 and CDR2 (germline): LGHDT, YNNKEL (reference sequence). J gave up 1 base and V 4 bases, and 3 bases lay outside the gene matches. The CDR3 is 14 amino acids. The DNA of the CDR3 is TGTGCCAGCAGCCCCGGACTAGCATCCTACGAGCAGTACTTC. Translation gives CASSPGLASYEQYF.

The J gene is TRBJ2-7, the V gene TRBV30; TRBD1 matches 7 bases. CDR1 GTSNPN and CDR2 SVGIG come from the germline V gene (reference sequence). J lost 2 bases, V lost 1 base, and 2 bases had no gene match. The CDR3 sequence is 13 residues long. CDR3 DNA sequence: TGTGCCTGGAGTGGGGACAGAGCCTACGAGCAGTACTTC. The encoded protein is CAWSGDRAYEQYF.

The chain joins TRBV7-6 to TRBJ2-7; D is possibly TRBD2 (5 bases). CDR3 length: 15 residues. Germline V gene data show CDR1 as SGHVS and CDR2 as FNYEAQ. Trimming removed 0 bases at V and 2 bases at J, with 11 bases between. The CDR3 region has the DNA TGTGCCAGCAGCTTAGCAGGAGGAGCCACCTACGAGCAGTACTTC. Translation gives CASSLAGGATYEQYF.

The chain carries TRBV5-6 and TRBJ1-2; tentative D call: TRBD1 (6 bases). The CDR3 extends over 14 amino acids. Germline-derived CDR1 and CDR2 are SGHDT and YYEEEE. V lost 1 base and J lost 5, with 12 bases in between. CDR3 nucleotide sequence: TGTGCCAGCAGCTTGCGGACAGTGCTTTATGGCTACACCTTC. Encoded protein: CASSLRTVLYGYTF.

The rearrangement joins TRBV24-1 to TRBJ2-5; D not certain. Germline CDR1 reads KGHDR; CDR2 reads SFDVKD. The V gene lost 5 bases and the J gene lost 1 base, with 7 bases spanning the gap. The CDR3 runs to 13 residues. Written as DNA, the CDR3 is TGTGCCACCAGTGGGCAGTCCCAAGAGACCCAGTACTTC. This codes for CATSGQSQETQYF.

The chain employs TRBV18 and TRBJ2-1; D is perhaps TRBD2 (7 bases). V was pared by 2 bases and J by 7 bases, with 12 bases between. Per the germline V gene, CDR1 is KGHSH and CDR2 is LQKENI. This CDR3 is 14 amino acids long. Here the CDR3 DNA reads TGTGCCAGCTCACCAGCGGGGGCCGGGAATGAGCAGTTCTTC. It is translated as CASSPAGAGNEQFF.

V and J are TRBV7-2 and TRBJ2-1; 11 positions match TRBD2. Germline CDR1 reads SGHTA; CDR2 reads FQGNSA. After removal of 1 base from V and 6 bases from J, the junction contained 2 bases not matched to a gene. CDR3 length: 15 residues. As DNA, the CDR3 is TGTGCCAGCAGCTTAGTAGCGGGAGGGCGCAATGAGCAGTTCTTC. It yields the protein CASSLVAGGRNEQFF.

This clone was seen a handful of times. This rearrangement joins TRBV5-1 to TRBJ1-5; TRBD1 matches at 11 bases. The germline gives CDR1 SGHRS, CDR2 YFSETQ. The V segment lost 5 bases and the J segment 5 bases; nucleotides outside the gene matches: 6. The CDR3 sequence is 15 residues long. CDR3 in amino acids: CASSWTGGSDQPQHF. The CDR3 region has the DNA TGCGCCAGCAGTTGGACAGGGGGCTCTGATCAGCCCCAGCATTTT.

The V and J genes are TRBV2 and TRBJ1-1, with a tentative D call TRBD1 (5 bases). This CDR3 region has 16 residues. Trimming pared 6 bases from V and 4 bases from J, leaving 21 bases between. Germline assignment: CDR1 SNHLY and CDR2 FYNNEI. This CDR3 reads CASRKDSSQTFTEAFF. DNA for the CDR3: TGTGCCAGCAGGAAAGACAGCTCCCAAACGTTCACTGAAGCTTTCTTT.

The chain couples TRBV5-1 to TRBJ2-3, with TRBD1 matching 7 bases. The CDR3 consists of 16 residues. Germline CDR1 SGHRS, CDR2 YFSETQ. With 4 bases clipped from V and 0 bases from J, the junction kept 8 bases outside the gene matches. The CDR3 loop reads CASSPRGQSSTDTQYF. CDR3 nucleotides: TGCGCCAGCAGCCCCAGGGGACAGTCTAGCACAGATACGCAGTATTTT.

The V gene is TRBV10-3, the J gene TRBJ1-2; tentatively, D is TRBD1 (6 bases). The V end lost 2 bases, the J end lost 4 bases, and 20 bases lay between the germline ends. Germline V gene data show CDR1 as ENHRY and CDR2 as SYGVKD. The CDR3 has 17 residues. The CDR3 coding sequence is TGTGCCATCAGTGAGCCTTACTCCCCGACAGGATTCTATGGCTACACCTTC. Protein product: CAISEPYSPTGFYGYTF.

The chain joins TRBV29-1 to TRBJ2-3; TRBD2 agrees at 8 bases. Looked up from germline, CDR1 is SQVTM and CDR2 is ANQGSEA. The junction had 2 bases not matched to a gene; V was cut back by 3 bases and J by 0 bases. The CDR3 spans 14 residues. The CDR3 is CSVDPSGSTDTQYF. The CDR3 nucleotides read TGCAGCGTTGACCCTAGCGGGAGCACAGATACGCAGTATTTT.

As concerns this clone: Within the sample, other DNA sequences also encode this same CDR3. The CDR3 DNA reads TGTGCCAGCTCACCCGGAGGACTAGGAAACACCATATATTTT. Protein sequence: CASSPGGLGNTIYF. The chain recombines TRBV18 with TRBJ1-3; D ambiguous. The CDR3 spans 14 residues. Germline CDR1 is KGHSH and CDR2 is LQKENI. Trimming took 3 bases from V and 4 from J, leaving 10 bases between them.

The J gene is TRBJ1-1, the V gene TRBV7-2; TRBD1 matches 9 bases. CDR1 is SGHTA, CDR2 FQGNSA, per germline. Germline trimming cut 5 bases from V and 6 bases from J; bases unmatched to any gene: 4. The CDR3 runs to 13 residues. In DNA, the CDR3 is TGTGCCAGCAGCGACTGGACAGGGGCTGAAGCTTTCTTT. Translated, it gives CASSDWTGAEAFF. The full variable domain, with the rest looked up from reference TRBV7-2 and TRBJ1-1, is GAGVSQSPSNKVTEKGKDVELRCDPISGHTALYWYRQSLGQGLEFLIYFQGNSAPDKSGLPSDRFSAERTGGSVSTLTIQRTQQEDSAVYLCASSDWTGAEAFFGQGTRLTVV.

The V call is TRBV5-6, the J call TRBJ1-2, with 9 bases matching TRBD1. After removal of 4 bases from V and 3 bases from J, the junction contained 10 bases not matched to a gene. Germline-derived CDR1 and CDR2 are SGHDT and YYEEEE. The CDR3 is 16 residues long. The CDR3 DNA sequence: TGTGCCAGCAGCCCCTACCCCGGGACAGGGTACTATGGCTACACCTTC. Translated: CASSPYPGTGYYGYTF.

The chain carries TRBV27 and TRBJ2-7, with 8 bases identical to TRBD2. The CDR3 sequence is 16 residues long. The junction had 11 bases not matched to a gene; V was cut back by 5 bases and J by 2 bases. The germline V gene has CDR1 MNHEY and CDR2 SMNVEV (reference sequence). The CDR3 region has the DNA TGTGCCAGCAGTCCCCCAGCGGGGGCCCTCCCCTACGAGCAGTACTTC. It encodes CASSPPAGALPYEQYF.

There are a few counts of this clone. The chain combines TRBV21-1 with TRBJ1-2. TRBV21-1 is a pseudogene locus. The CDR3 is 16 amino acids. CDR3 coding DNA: TGTGCCAGCAGCCACTCTCCTGCGGTACCAGACTATGGCTACACCTTC. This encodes CASSHSPAVPDYGYTF.

The CDR3 nucleotides read TGTGCCAGCAGCTTACTAGCGGGGTTCTACAATGAGCAGTTCTTC. Translating gives CASSLLAGFYNEQFF. This sequence joins TRBV11-1 and TRBJ2-1; 9 nucleotides match TRBD2. V shed 2 bases, J shed 3 bases, and the junction held 2 bases outside the gene matches. The length of the CDR3 is 15 residues. Germline-derived CDR1 and CDR2 are SGHAT and FQDESV (reference sequence).

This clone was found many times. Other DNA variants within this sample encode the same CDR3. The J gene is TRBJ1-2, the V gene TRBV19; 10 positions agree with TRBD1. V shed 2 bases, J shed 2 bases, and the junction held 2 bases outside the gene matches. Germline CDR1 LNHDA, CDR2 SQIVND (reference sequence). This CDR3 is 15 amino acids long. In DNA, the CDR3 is TGTGCCAGTAGTATAAAGACAGGGGGCAACTATGGCTACACCTTC. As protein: CASSIKTGGNYGYTF.

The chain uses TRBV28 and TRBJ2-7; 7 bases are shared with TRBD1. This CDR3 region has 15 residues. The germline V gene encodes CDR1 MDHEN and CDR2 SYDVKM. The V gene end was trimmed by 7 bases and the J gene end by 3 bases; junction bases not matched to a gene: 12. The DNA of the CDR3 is TGTGCCAGCATCCTTAGGGCAGGGGGATTCTACGAGCAGTACTTC. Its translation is CASILRAGGFYEQYF.